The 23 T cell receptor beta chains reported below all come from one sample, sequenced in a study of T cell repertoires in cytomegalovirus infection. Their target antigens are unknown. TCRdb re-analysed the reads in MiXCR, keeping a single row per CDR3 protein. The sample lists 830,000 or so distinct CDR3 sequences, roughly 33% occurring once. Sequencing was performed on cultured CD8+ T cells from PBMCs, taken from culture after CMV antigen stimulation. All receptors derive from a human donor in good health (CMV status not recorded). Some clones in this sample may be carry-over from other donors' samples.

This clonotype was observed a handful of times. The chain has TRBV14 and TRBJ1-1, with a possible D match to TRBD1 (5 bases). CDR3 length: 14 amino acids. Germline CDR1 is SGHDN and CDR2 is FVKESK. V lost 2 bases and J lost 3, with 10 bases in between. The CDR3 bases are TGTGCCAGCAGCCAACGGGGCGCGTACACTGAAGCTTTCTTT. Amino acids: CASSQRGAYTEAFF.

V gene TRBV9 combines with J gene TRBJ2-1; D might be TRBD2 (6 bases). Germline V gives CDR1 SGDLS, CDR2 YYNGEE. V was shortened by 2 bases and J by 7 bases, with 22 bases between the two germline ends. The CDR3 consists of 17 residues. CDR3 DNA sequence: TGTGCCAGCAGCGTCCCTAGAGGACTACGAGATTCTAATGAGCAGTTCTTC. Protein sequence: CASSVPRGLRDSNEQFF.

DNA of the CDR3: TGCGCCAGCAGCTCGGAACAGGGGGCTTCCTCCTACGAGCAGTACTTC. It is translated as CASSSEQGASSYEQYF. The rearrangement links TRBV5-1 to TRBJ2-7; TRBD1 aligns across 9 bases. The CDR3 runs to 16 residues. Losses at the gene ends were 3 bases for V and 0 bases for J; bases not matched to a gene: 7. Germline loops: CDR1 SGHRS, CDR2 YFSETQ.

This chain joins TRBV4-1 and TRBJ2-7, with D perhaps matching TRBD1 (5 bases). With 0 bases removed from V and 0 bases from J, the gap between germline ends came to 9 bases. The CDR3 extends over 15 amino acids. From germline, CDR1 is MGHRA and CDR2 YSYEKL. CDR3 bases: TGCGCCAGCAGCCAAGAACTGACAGTCTCCTACGAGCAGTACTTC. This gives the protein CASSQELTVSYEQYF.

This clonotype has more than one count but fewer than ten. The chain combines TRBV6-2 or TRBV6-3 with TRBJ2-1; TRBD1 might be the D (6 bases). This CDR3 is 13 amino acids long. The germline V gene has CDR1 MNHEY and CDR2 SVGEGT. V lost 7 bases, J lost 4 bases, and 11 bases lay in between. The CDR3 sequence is CASTHRVYNEQFF. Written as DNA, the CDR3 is TGTGCCAGCACCCACAGGGTTTACAATGAGCAGTTCTTC.

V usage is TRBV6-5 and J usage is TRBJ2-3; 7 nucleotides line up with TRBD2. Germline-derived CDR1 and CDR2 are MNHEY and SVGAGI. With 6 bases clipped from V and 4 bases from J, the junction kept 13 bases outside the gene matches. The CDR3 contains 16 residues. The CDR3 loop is CASSLTSDLTPDTQYF. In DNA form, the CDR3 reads TGTGCCAGCAGCCTCACTAGCGACCTGACGCCAGATACGCAGTATTTT.

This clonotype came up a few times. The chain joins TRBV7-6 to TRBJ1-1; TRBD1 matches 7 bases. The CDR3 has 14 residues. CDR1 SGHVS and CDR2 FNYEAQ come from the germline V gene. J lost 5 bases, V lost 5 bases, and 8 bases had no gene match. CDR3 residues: CASSQKGAGTEAFF. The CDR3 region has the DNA TGTGCCAGCAGCCAAAAGGGGGCAGGGACTGAAGCTTTCTTT.

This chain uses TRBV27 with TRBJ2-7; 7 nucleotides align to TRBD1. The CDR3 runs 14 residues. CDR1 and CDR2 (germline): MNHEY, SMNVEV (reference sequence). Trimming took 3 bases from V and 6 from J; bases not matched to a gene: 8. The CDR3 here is CASSFRQGVTEQYF. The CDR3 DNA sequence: TGTGCCAGCAGTTTCAGACAGGGAGTGACCGAGCAGTACTTC.

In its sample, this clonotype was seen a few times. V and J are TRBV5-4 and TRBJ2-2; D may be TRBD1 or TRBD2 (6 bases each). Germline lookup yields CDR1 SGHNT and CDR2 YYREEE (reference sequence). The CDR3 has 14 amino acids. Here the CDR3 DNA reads TGTGCTTGCGAGGGGGGCGGGAACACCGGGGAGCTGTTTTTT. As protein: CACEGGGNTGELFF.

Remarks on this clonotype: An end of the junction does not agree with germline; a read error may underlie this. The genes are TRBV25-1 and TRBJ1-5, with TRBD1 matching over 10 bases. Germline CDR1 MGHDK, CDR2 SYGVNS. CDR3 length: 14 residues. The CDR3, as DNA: TGTGCCAGCAGTGCCGGGACAGGGGCTCAGCCCCAGCGTTTT. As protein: CASSAGTGAQPQRF.

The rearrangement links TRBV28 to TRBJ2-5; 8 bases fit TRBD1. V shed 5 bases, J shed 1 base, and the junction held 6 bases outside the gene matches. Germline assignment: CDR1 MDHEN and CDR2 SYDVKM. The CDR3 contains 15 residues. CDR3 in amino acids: CASSITGGVQETQYF. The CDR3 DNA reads TGTGCCAGCAGTATTACAGGGGGAGTCCAAGAGACCCAGTACTTC. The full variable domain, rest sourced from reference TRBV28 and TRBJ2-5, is DVKVTQSSRYLVKRTGEKVFLECVQDMDHENMFWYRQDPGLGLRLIYFSYDVKMKEKGDIPEGYSVSREKKERFSLILESASTNQTSMYLCASSITGGVQETQYFGPGTRLLVL.

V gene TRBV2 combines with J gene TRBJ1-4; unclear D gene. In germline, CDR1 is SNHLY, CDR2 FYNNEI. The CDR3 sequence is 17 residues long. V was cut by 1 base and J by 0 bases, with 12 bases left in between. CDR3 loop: CASSEGVILPTNEKLFF. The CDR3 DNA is TGTGCCAGCAGTGAAGGGGTAATACTCCCAACTAATGAAAAACTGTTTTTT. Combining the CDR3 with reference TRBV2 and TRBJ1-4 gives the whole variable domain EPEVTQTPSHQVTQMGQEVILRCVPISNHLYFYWYRQILGQKVEFLVSFYNNEISEKSEIFDDQFSVERPDGSNFTLKIRSTKLEDSAMYFCASSEGVILPTNEKLFFGSGTQLSVL.

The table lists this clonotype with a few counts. As DNA, the CDR3 is TGTGCCACCAGCGCCCGGACAGGGGGCATGACAGATACGCAGTATTTT. Residues: CATSARTGGMTDTQYF. The chain links TRBV15 to TRBJ2-3; 11 nucleotides match TRBD1. This CDR3 spans 16 amino acids. Germline lookup yields CDR1 LNHNV and CDR2 YYDKDF (reference sequence). J lost 3 bases, V lost 5 bases, and 7 bases had no gene match. The entire variable domain, with the rest obtained from reference TRBV15 and TRBJ2-3, is as follows: DAMVIQNPRYQVTQFGKPVTLSCSQTLNHNVMYWYQQKSSQAPKLLFHYYDKDFNNEADTPDNFQSRRPNTSFCFLDIRSPGLGDTAMYLCATSARTGGMTDTQYFGPGTRLTVL.

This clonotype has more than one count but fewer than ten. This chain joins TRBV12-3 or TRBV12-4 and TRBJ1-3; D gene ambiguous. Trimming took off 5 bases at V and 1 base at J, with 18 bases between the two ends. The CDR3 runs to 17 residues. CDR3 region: CASSPTLGWESGNTIYF. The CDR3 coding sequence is TGTGCCAGCAGTCCCACTTTGGGGTGGGAATCTGGAAACACCATATATTTT.

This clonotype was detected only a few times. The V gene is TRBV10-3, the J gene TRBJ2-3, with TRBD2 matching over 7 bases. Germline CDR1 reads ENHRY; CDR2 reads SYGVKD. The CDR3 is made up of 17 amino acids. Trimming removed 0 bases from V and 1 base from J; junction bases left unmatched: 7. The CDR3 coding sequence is TGTGCCATCAGTGAGTCTGAGGCTAGCGGACGCACAGATACGCAGTATTTT. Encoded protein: CAISESEASGRTDTQYF.

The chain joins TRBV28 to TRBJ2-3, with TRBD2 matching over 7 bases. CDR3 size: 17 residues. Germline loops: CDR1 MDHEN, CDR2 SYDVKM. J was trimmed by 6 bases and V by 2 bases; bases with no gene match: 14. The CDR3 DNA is TGTGCCAGCAGTTTAAGGGGTAGCGGGTCGCTTCGGGATACGCAGTATTTT. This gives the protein CASSLRGSGSLRDTQYF.

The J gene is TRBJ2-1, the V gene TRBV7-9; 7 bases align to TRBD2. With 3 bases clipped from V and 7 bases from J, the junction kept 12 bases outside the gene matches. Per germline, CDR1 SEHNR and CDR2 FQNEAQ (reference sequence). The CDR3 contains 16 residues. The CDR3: CASSLGSGVRRNEQFF. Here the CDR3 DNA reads TGTGCCAGCAGCTTGGGGAGCGGGGTCCGACGGAATGAGCAGTTCTTC.

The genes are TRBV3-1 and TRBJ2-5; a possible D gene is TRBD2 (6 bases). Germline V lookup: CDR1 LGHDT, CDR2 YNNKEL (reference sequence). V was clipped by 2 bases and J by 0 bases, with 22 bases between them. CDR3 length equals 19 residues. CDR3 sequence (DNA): TGTGCCAGCAGCCAACCGCCCGGGAGCAGTTTACTTAACCAAGAGACCCAGTACTTC. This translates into CASSQPPGSSLLNQETQYF.

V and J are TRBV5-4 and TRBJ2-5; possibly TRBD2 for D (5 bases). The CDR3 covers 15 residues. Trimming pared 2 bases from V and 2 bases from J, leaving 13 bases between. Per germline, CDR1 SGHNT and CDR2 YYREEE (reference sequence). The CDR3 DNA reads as TGTGCCAGCAGCTTCTGGGGTAGCGAGCAAGAGACCCAGTACTTC. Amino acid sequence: CASSFWGSEQETQYF.

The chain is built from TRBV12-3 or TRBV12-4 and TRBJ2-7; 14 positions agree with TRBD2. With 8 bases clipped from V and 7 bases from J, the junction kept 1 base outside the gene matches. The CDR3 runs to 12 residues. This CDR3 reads CASGTSGGEQYF. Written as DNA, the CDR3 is TGTGCCAGCGGGACTAGCGGGGGAGAGCAGTACTTC.

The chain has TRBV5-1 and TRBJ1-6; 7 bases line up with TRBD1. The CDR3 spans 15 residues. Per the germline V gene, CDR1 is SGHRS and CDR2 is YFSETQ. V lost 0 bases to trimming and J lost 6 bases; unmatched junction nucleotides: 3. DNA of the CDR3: TGCGCCAGCAGCTTGGGGGCAGGGGGTAATTCACCCCTCCACTTT. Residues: CASSLGAGGNSPLHF.

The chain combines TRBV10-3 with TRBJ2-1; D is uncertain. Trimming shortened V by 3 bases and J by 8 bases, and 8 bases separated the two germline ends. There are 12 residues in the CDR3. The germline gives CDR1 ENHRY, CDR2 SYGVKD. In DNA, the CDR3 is TGTGCCATCAGTGACGAGTCCGATGAGCAGTTCTTC. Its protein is CAISDESDEQFF.

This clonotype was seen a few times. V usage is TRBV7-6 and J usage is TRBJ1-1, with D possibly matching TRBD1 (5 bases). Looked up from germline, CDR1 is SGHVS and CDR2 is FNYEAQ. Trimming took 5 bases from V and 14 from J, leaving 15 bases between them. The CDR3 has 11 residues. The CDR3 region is CASSGPGGTFF. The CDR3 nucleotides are TGTGCCAGCAGCGGCCCCGGTGGGACCTTCTTT.